Each of the 31 T cell receptor beta chains below was sequenced from the same sample in a study of blood T cell repertoires in COVID-19. Repertoires were generated with immunoSEQ multiplex PCR, while TCRdb's copy carries only in-frame clones and drops some. The data contain 86,000 or so clones, about 95% of them singletons. Sample: peripheral blood. These receptor sequences come from a human donor with active COVID-19. The donor label of this sample is uncertain.

V and J are TRBV24-1 and TRBJ2-2, with TRBD1 as a possible D gene (6 bases). V was shortened by 3 bases and J by 8 bases, with 12 bases between the two germline ends. The germline gives CDR1 KGHDR, CDR2 SFDVKD. The CDR3 has 14 amino acids. The chain's CDR3 is CATSDGPGQGELFF. In DNA, the CDR3 is TGTGCCACCAGTGATGGGCCGGGACAAGGGGAGCTGTTTTTT.

This chain uses TRBV9 with TRBJ1-4, with D uncertain. Per germline, CDR1 SGDLS and CDR2 YYNGEE. Trimming took off 5 bases at V and 8 bases at J, with 13 bases between the two ends. The CDR3 is 13 residues long. DNA for the CDR3: TGTGCCAGCAGTTCGTTCGGGAGGGAAAAACTGTTTTTT. It specifies CASSSFGREKLFF. Full variable domain (rest looked up from reference TRBV9 and TRBJ1-4): DSGVTQTPKHLITATGQRVTLRCSPRSGDLSVYWYQQSLDQGLQFLIQYYNGEERAKGNILERFSAQQFPDLHSELNLSSLELGDSALYFCASSSFGREKLFFGSGTQLSVL.

The J gene is TRBJ2-3, the V gene TRBV5-5; 12 nucleotides line up with TRBD2. The CDR3 extends over 16 amino acids. Trimming removed 4 bases from V and 8 bases from J; junction bases left unmatched: 11. Germline CDR1 SGHKS, CDR2 YYEKEE (reference sequence). The CDR3 sequence: CASSQNGLAGSSTQYF. The CDR3 coding sequence is TGTGCCAGCAGCCAGAACGGACTAGCGGGGTCGTCTACGCAGTATTTT.

The chain uses TRBV6-5 and TRBJ2-3, with 7 bases that match TRBD2. The V segment lost 8 bases and the J segment 4 bases; nucleotides outside the gene matches: 12. Germline-derived CDR1 and CDR2 are MNHEY and SVGAGI. There are 15 residues in the CDR3. The CDR3: CASGRGRGWSDTQYF. In DNA, the CDR3 is TGTGCCAGCGGCCGCGGGAGAGGTTGGTCAGATACGCAGTATTTT.

The V gene is TRBV5-8, the J gene TRBJ2-7; TRBD1 matches at 8 bases. After removal of 5 bases from V and 4 bases from J, the junction contained 5 bases not matched to a gene. The germline V gene encodes CDR1 SGHTS and CDR2 YDEGEE. The length of the CDR3 is 13 residues. The CDR3, as DNA: TGTGCCAGCAGGAGGACAGGGACGTACGAGCAGTACTTC. Translation: CASRRTGTYEQYF.

The chain couples TRBV7-9 to TRBJ2-7; D possibly corresponds to TRBD1 (7 bases). Trimming stripped 4 bases from V and 5 bases from J, with 18 bases between. This CDR3 spans 15 amino acids. The germline CDR1 and CDR2 sequences are SEHNR and FQNEAQ (reference sequence). The CDR3 sequence: CASSWREQGSHEQYF. CDR3 bases: TGTGCCAGCAGCTGGAGGGAACAGGGGTCCCACGAGCAGTACTTC.

The gene calls are TRBV4-1 and TRBJ1-5, with 8 bases identical to TRBD1. V shed 4 bases and J 6 bases; nucleotides not matched to a gene: 5. From germline, CDR1 is MGHRA and CDR2 YSYEKL. The CDR3 spans 14 residues. The CDR3 sequence: CASSPQGAGQPQHF. Here the CDR3 DNA reads TGCGCCAGCAGCCCCCAGGGGGCGGGTCAGCCCCAGCATTTT.

This clone came up once. The chain couples TRBV7-9 to TRBJ2-2, with a tentative D call TRBD1 (5 bases). The CDR3 is 15 amino acids. V lost 7 bases to trimming and J lost 0 bases, with 12 bases between them. CDR1 is SEHNR, CDR2 FQNEAQ, per germline (reference sequence). This chain's CDR3 is CASTPDKANTGELFF. The DNA for the CDR3 is TGTGCCAGCACCCCGGACAAAGCGAACACCGGGGAGCTGTTTTTT.

The rearrangement uses TRBV5-1 and TRBJ2-4, with D perhaps matching TRBD2 (6 bases). Trimming took off 4 bases at V and 9 bases at J, with 23 bases between the two ends. CDR1 and CDR2 (germline): SGHRS, YFSETQ. CDR3 length: 16 amino acids. This CDR3 reads CASSPRVSGLEGIQYF. The CDR3, as DNA: TGCGCCAGCAGCCCTCGGGTCTCGGGGTTGGAGGGCATTCAGTACTTC.

DNA for the CDR3: TGTGCCAGCAGTGAATCCGGGACAGGGAACACCGGGGAGCTGTTTTTT. Translating it yields CASSESGTGNTGELFF. This chain joins TRBV6-1 and TRBJ2-2, with 8 bases aligning to TRBD1. J gave up 1 base and V 2 bases, and 3 bases lay outside the gene matches. CDR1 is MNHNS and CDR2 is SASEGT in the germline V gene. CDR3 length equals 16 residues.

The chain links TRBV14 to TRBJ1-6, with D maybe TRBD1 (5 bases). Trimming left V 3 bases short and J 7 bases short, with 10 bases between. Germline V gives CDR1 SGHDN, CDR2 FVKESK. CDR3 length: 14 residues. CDR3 DNA: TGTGCCAGCAGCCAGGGACTTGGGAATTCACCCCTCCACTTT. Amino acid sequence: CASSQGLGNSPLHF.

The chain joins TRBV18 to TRBJ1-2; TRBD1 matches 9 bases. The length of the CDR3 is 15 residues. Germline V lookup: CDR1 KGHSH, CDR2 LQKENI. V trimming: 0 bases; J trimming: 4 bases; junction bases outside the gene matches: 3. CDR3 in amino acids: CASSPPPDRGYGYTF. The CDR3 DNA sequence: TGTGCCAGCTCACCACCTCCGGACAGGGGCTATGGCTACACCTTC.

This sequence joins TRBV4-3 and TRBJ1-2; a weak D match, TRBD1 (5 bases). CDR1 LGHNA and CDR2 YSLEER come from the germline V gene. Trimming pared 0 bases from V and 2 bases from J, leaving 10 bases between. The CDR3 is 15 amino acids. The CDR3 spells CASSQDGHPNYGYTF. The CDR3 DNA sequence: TGCGCCAGCAGCCAAGATGGACACCCAAACTATGGCTACACCTTC.

This sequence joins TRBV10-3 and TRBJ1-1; no clear D gene. The germline V gene has CDR1 ENHRY and CDR2 SYGVKD. The CDR3 runs 17 residues. V shed 3 bases and J shed 2 bases, with 19 bases lying between them. The CDR3 loop reads CAISEPGYKTLNTEAFF. CDR3 DNA sequence: TGTGCCATCAGTGAACCGGGGTATAAGACCTTAAACACTGAAGCTTTCTTT.

V usage is TRBV10-3 and J usage is TRBJ2-3; 12 positions match TRBD2. The CDR3 extends over 14 amino acids. Germline trimming cut 6 bases from V and 3 bases from J; bases unmatched to any gene: 1. Germline CDR1 and CDR2: ENHRY and SYGVKD. CDR3 DNA: TGTGCCATCAGCGGACTAGCGGGAACAGATACGCAGTATTTT. Protein product: CAISGLAGTDTQYF.

The rearrangement joins TRBV19 to TRBJ1-3, with TRBD1 as a possible D gene (5 bases). This CDR3 has 13 residues. The germline CDR1 and CDR2 sequences are LNHDA and SQIVND (reference sequence). The V end lost 7 bases, the J end lost 0 bases, and 7 bases lay between the germline ends. The CDR3 reads CASKTGSGNTIYF. The CDR3 DNA is TGTGCCAGTAAAACAGGCTCTGGAAACACCATATATTTT.

This clone was recorded only once. The chain carries TRBV11-2 and TRBJ2-2; TRBD2 matches 7 bases. This CDR3 has 15 amino acids. Germline-derived CDR1 and CDR2 are SGHAT and FQNNGV. V was pared by 2 bases and J by 1 base, with 1 base of the junction left unmatched. The CDR3 sequence is CASSLLAVNTGELFF. CDR3 in DNA: TGTGCCAGCAGCTTACTAGCGGTGAACACCGGGGAGCTGTTTTTT.

The chain has TRBV19 and TRBJ2-5; D gene ambiguous. With 3 bases removed from V and 5 bases from J, the gap between germline ends came to 10 bases. The CDR3 sequence is 13 residues long. Germline CDR1 and CDR2: LNHDA and SQIVND (reference sequence). As DNA, the CDR3 is TGTGCCAGTAGTATTTTTCCCAGGGAGACCCAGTACTTC. This codes for CASSIFPRETQYF.

The genes are TRBV25-1 and TRBJ1-2; no firm D call. Per germline, CDR1 MGHDK and CDR2 SYGVNS. This CDR3 has 10 amino acids. V gave up 5 bases and J gave up 6 bases, with 4 bases separating them. The DNA for the CDR3 is TGTGCCAGCAGTCAGGATGGCTACACCTTC. It encodes CASSQDGYTF.

The V and J genes are TRBV2 and TRBJ2-1; 9 bases are shared with TRBD1. Germline CDR1 SNHLY, CDR2 FYNNEI. J lost 6 bases, V lost 6 bases, and 18 bases had no gene match. The CDR3 totals 18 residues. CDR3 in DNA: TGTGCCAGCAGCCATATAACCGGGACAGGGAGAATCCCCAATGAGCAGTTCTTC. Amino acid sequence: CASSHITGTGRIPNEQFF.

The rearrangement uses TRBV27 and TRBJ2-7, with TRBD1 identical over 7 bases. J gave up 0 bases and V 7 bases, and 9 bases lay outside the gene matches. The germline gives CDR1 MNHEY, CDR2 SMNVEV (reference sequence). This CDR3 is built from 15 residues. In DNA form, the CDR3 reads TGTGCCAGCACCCCAACGGGACAGCGCTCCTACGAGCAGTACTTC. It is translated as CASTPTGQRSYEQYF.

V and J are TRBV28 and TRBJ1-5; weak D call: TRBD1 (5 bases). The V gene's germline CDR1 is MDHEN and CDR2 SYDVKM. Deletions cut 2 bases from V and 5 bases from J, with 13 bases between. This CDR3 has 15 residues. The CDR3 bases are TGTGCCAGCAGTTTAGGCGCAGGGTGGCATCAGCCCCAGCATTTT. This codes for CASSLGAGWHQPQHF.

The chain has TRBV28 and TRBJ2-1, with D uncertain. CDR3 length equals 12 residues. Trimming cost V 6 bases and J 9 bases, with 12 bases left between them. Germline values: CDR1 MDHEN, CDR2 SYDVKM. In DNA, the CDR3 is TGTGCCAGCAGCCTCCGAACGAGTGAGCAGTTCTTC. Translating gives CASSLRTSEQFF.

The V call is TRBV5-1, the J call TRBJ2-1, with D tentatively TRBD2 (5 bases). Between the trimmed V and J ends, which lost 7 bases and 4 bases, there was a span of 18 bases. Germline CDR1 and CDR2: SGHRS and YFSETQ. CDR3 size: 15 residues. CDR3 sequence: CASCLNGIGYNEQFF. CDR3 sequence (DNA): TGCGCCAGCTGTTTAAACGGGATCGGTTACAATGAGCAGTTCTTC.

This clone appeared a few times. V is TRBV5-1 and J is TRBJ2-7, with 7 bases fitting TRBD1. V dropped 1 base and J dropped 3; count of bases not matched to a gene: 4. Per germline, CDR1 SGHRS and CDR2 YFSETQ. The CDR3 spans 14 residues. In DNA form, the CDR3 reads TGCGCCAGCAGCTTGAACAGGGGAGTCTACGAGCAGTACTTC. Encoded protein: CASSLNRGVYEQYF.

The chain has TRBV7-6 and TRBJ2-7; 7 bases agree with TRBD2. The germline V gene has CDR1 SGHVS and CDR2 FNYEAQ. J gave up 5 bases and V 0 bases, and 10 bases lay outside the gene matches. CDR3 length: 16 amino acids. In nucleotides, the CDR3 is TGTGCCAGCAGCTTAGCGGGGTGGGAGGGCCCCCACGAGCAGTACTTC. It specifies CASSLAGWEGPHEQYF.

J is TRBJ2-5 and V is TRBV5-1; 7 positions match TRBD1. There are 14 residues in the CDR3. From germline, CDR1 is SGHRS and CDR2 YFSETQ. Unmatched junction bases numbered 4, after V lost 2 bases and J lost 3 bases. CDR3 DNA: TGCGCCAGCAGCTTCCCGGGACAGAAAGAGACCCAGTACTTC. It yields the protein CASSFPGQKETQYF.

This sequence joins TRBV5-5 and TRBJ2-2; D is unresolved. The length of the CDR3 is 16 residues. Germline loops: CDR1 SGHKS, CDR2 YYEKEE (reference sequence). Trimming took off 2 bases at V and 1 base at J, with 12 bases between the two ends. For the CDR3, the DNA is TGTGCCAGCAGCTTCGTAAGTTCCGGGAACACCGGGGAGCTGTTTTTT. Residues: CASSFVSSGNTGELFF.

On this clone itself: Relative to the germline gene, one junction end is altered; a read error may explain this. Here the CDR3 reads CASSSQLGAEQFF. CDR3 DNA: TGTGCTAGCAGCTCGCAACTAGGAGCTGAGCAGTTCTTC. V and J are TRBV7-7 and TRBJ2-1; a possible D gene is TRBD2 (5 bases). The CDR3 runs to 13 residues. Germline V gene lookup returns CDR1 SSHAT and CDR2 FNYEAQ (reference sequence).

This rearrangement joins TRBV5-1 to TRBJ2-3; unclear D gene. The CDR3 runs 13 residues. Trimming left V 0 bases short and J 9 bases short, with 11 bases between. Germline V gene data show CDR1 as SGHRS and CDR2 as YFSETQ. CDR3 DNA sequence: TGCGCCAGCAGCTTGGCCTCTACCCCCACGCAGTATTTT. As protein: CASSLASTPTQYF.

The rearrangement links TRBV6-5 to TRBJ2-2, with 8 bases identical to TRBD2. The CDR3 has 16 residues. V trimming: 2 bases; J trimming: 7 bases; junction bases outside the gene matches: 9. Germline V gene sequence: CDR1 MNHEY, CDR2 SVGAGI. For the CDR3, the DNA is TGTGCCAGCAGTTACGCCAGCGGGAGTCCGGGCGGGGAGCTGTTTTTT. Encoded protein: CASSYASGSPGGELFF.